This TCR beta chain was captured by sequencing in a study of blood T cells in healthy people across ages. Overall study results and limits: Roughly linear declines in TCR beta diversity per million T cells occurred with age. Calculation of diversity from one million T cells yielded estimates considered to be underestimates.

PCR was performed a second time for about 7 to 11 cycles using a sample-barcoded 5' primer and a J-beta primer mix. A single record per CDR3 protein comes from TCRdb applying MiXCR to the 5' RACE reads. The sample lists about 1,500,000 distinct CDR3 sequences; roughly 27% were seen once. Germline loops: CDR1 DFQATT, CDR2 SNEGSKA (reference sequence). CDR3 length: 14 residues. Trimming left V 7 bases short and J 7 bases short, with 21 bases between. The people who gave samples were healthy Caucasians from Russia, aged roughly 6 to 100. This clonotype was counted ten times or more. The antigen remains unidentified.

The sample consisted of blood. This sequence was found in a young woman in good health. This chain links TRBV20-1 with TRBJ2-3, with D possibly being TRBD2 (6 bases). DNA of the CDR3: TGCAGTGTTGGTAGCGGTGGGGTTTGGAATACGCAGTATTTT. Translation: CSVGSGGVWNTQYF.